Below, 25 T cell receptor beta chains from the same sample are listed, as sequenced in a study of cytomegalovirus exposure and HLA in healthy donors. A multiplex PCR was run with 60 Vbeta primers and 13 Jbeta primers. Sequencing used immunoSEQ multiplex PCR; TCRdb keeps in-frame clones, though not all of them. The sample lists 95,000 to 150,000 clones; roughly 80% were seen once. The specimen was PBMCs. The receptors stem from a man aged 25-45 years in good health and CMV-seronegative.

The sample holds one count of this clone. The chain combines TRBV28 with TRBJ2-7; 12 bases match TRBD2. The CDR3 is 17 residues long. CDR1 and CDR2 from the germline V gene are MDHEN and SYDVKM. J lost 0 bases, V lost 3 bases, and 6 bases had no gene match. This CDR3 is CASSFPLAGGPSYEQYF. DNA for the CDR3: TGTGCCAGCAGTTTCCCCCTAGCGGGGGGGCCCTCCTACGAGCAGTACTTC.

The chain combines TRBV19 with TRBJ1-5, with D uncertain. The ends were cut back, 0 bases at V and 7 bases at J, with 10 bases in the middle. This CDR3 has 14 amino acids. CDR1 and CDR2 from the germline V gene are LNHDA and SQIVND (reference sequence). CDR3 sequence: CASSIDEWAQPQHF. The CDR3 bases are TGTGCCAGTAGTATAGATGAGTGGGCGCAGCCCCAGCATTTT.

This chain links TRBV4-1 with TRBJ1-1; D unresolved. The CDR3 runs to 16 residues. Germline V gene data show CDR1 as MGHRA and CDR2 as YSYEKL. Trimming cost V 1 base and J 1 base, with 13 bases left between them. CDR3 protein: CASSQGRASGNTEAFF. CDR3 bases: TGCGCCAGCAGCCAAGGGCGGGCCTCAGGGAACACTGAAGCTTTCTTT.

The rearrangement joins TRBV5-1 to TRBJ2-7; 8 nucleotides line up with TRBD1. The CDR3 is 13 residues long. Germline V gene lookup returns CDR1 SGHRS and CDR2 YFSETQ. The V gene end was trimmed by 5 bases and the J gene end by 5 bases; junction bases not matched to a gene: 6. CDR3 coding DNA: TGCGCCAGCAGGTTCGGGACAGGCAACGAGCAGTACTTC. Translation gives CASRFGTGNEQYF.

The V gene is TRBV5-6, the J gene TRBJ1-6, with 8 positions matching TRBD1. J lost 13 bases, V lost 2 bases, and 8 bases had no gene match. Germline assignment: CDR1 SGHDT and CDR2 YYEEEE. This CDR3 contains 14 residues. CDR3 sequence: CASSFNRGGSPLHF. As DNA, the CDR3 is TGTGCCAGCAGCTTCAACAGGGGGGGTTCCCCCCTCCACTTT. Using reference TRBV5-6 and TRBJ1-6 for the parts outside the CDR3, the full variable domain is DAGVTQSPTHLIKTRGQQVTLRCSPKSGHDTVSWYQQALGQGPQFIFQYYEEEERQRGNFPDRFSGHQFPNYSSELNVNALLLGDSALYLCASSFNRGGSPLHFGNGTRLTVT.

This clone was counted only a few times. The chain employs TRBV28 and TRBJ2-3, with D possibly being TRBD2 (6 bases). The CDR3 is made up of 14 amino acids. V was cut by 6 bases and J by 0 bases, with 10 bases left in between. The germline V gene has CDR1 MDHEN and CDR2 SYDVKM. This CDR3 is CASRKGTSTDTQYF. The CDR3 nucleotides are TGTGCCAGCAGAAAAGGGACTAGCACAGATACGCAGTATTTT.

The chain is built from TRBV30 and TRBJ1-1; D not resolved. This CDR3 has 12 residues. V lost 3 bases to trimming and J lost 4 bases, with 9 bases between them. CDR1 is GTSNPN and CDR2 is SVGIG in the germline V gene (reference sequence). The CDR3 protein is CAWSPSPTEAFF. As DNA, the CDR3 is TGTGCCTGGAGCCCCTCCCCCACTGAAGCTTTCTTT.

The rearrangement links TRBV19 to TRBJ2-5; weak D call: TRBD1 (7 bases). Germline V gives CDR1 LNHDA, CDR2 SQIVND (reference sequence). This CDR3 is 15 amino acids long. Between the trimmed V and J ends, which lost 3 bases and 2 bases, there was a span of 13 bases. CDR3 sequence (DNA): TGTGCCAGTAGTATCTACCAGGGGGGTCAAGAGACCCAGTACTTC. Encoded protein: CASSIYQGGQETQYF.

This clone has just one count. This rearrangement joins TRBV6-5 to TRBJ2-2; tentative D call: TRBD2 (5 bases). The V and J ends lost 0 bases and 5 bases respectively, with 7 bases between them. The CDR3 is 14 residues long. Germline V CDR1 and CDR2: MNHEY, SVGAGI. CDR3 nucleotide sequence: TGTGCCAGCAGTTACTCGAGAGGGACCGGGGAGCTGTTTTTT. It yields the protein CASSYSRGTGELFF.

The gene calls are TRBV5-1 and TRBJ2-2, with TRBD1 matching 8 bases. This CDR3 region has 15 residues. Germline V gives CDR1 SGHRS, CDR2 YFSETQ. With V trimmed by 2 bases and J by 5 bases, 5 bases remained unmatched. The CDR3 DNA reads as TGCGCCAGCAGCTTTGGACAGGGTTGGACCGGGGAGCTGTTTTTT. Translated, it gives CASSFGQGWTGELFF.

This clone has more than one count but fewer than ten. The rearrangement joins TRBV27 to TRBJ1-2, with D uncertain. Looked up from germline, CDR1 is MNHEY and CDR2 is SMNVEV (reference sequence). Trimming stripped 4 bases from V and 4 bases from J, with 16 bases between. The CDR3 consists of 15 residues. For the CDR3, the DNA is TGTGCCAGCAGTTCTCAGTCCCGAGGGCTCTATGGCTACACCTTC. This sequence encodes CASSSQSRGLYGYTF.

The chain has TRBV9 and TRBJ2-1, with TRBD2 matching over 9 bases. CDR1 and CDR2 from the germline V gene are SGDLS and YYNGEE. The V and J ends lost 2 bases and 7 bases, in that order; junction bases with no gene match: 7. The CDR3 covers 15 residues. CDR3 protein: CASSVGGGAGNEQFF. DNA of the CDR3: TGTGCCAGCAGCGTCGGCGGGGGGGCAGGAAATGAGCAGTTCTTC.

The chain uses TRBV5-3 and TRBJ1-5, with D maybe TRBD1 (5 bases). Being an ORF, TRBV5-3 has a function that is uncertain. Trimming stripped 5 bases from V and 0 bases from J, with 12 bases between. The CDR3 sequence is 15 residues long. In DNA form, the CDR3 reads TGTGCCAGAAGTTCCGACAGAGATAGCAATCAGCCCCAGCATTTT. As protein: CARSSDRDSNQPQHF.

A few counts support this clone. The V gene is TRBV9, the J gene TRBJ2-5; TRBD2 is a possible D gene (5 bases). This CDR3 has 17 residues. Germline loops: CDR1 SGDLS, CDR2 YYNGEE. V lost 0 bases and J 2 bases, leaving 17 bases between the germline ends. This CDR3 is CASSVAGRAYGQETQYF. The CDR3 DNA reads as TGTGCCAGCAGCGTAGCTGGGAGAGCTTACGGTCAAGAGACCCAGTACTTC.

This clone was detected only once. This sequence joins TRBV19 and TRBJ2-2, with 9 nucleotides matching TRBD1. The CDR3 is 14 residues long. CDR1 is LNHDA and CDR2 is SQIVND in the germline V gene (reference sequence). The chain's CDR3 is CGAGTGSFTGELFF. The CDR3 nucleotides read TGTGGGGCCGGGACAGGGTCTTTCACCGGGGAGCTGTTTTTT.

The CDR3 DNA reads TGTGCCAGCAGCCCAGCTCAACAGGGGTTAAACACTGAAGCTTTCTTT. As protein: CASSPAQQGLNTEAFF. The rearrangement uses TRBV5-4 and TRBJ1-1; 7 bases line up with TRBD1. CDR1 is SGHNT, CDR2 YYREEE, per germline (reference sequence). The trim removed 4 bases at V and 2 bases at J, leaving 11 bases unmatched. CDR3 length: 16 amino acids.

The V gene is TRBV11-2, the J gene TRBJ2-1; 8 nucleotides match TRBD2. The length of the CDR3 is 16 residues. The germline V gene has CDR1 SGHAT and CDR2 FQNNGV. V lost 7 bases to trimming and J lost 3 bases; unmatched junction nucleotides: 11. CDR3: CASTLREGADYNEQFF. The CDR3 nucleotides are TGTGCCAGCACCCTACGGGAGGGAGCGGACTACAATGAGCAGTTCTTC.

This clone has a single count. The CDR3 coding sequence is TGTGCCAGCAGAAGACAGGGTGGCAATCAGCCCCAGCATTTT. Amino acid sequence: CASRRQGGNQPQHF. The rearrangement joins TRBV6-5 to TRBJ1-5; TRBD1 aligns across 7 bases. CDR3 length equals 14 residues. After removal of 6 bases from V and 2 bases from J, the junction contained 4 bases not matched to a gene. CDR1 and CDR2 from the germline V gene are MNHEY and SVGAGI.

This chain connects TRBV5-5 to TRBJ2-5; no reliable D call. Trimming left V 3 bases short and J 3 bases short, with 21 bases between. Looked up from germline, CDR1 is SGHKS and CDR2 is YYEKEE (reference sequence). The CDR3 has 17 amino acids. CDR3 sequence reads: CASSSSYFSADEETQYF. The CDR3 bases are TGTGCCAGCAGCTCCTCCTATTTTTCGGCGGATGAAGAGACCCAGTACTTC.

The rearrangement joins TRBV29-1 to TRBJ1-1; a weak D match, TRBD1 (5 bases). Germline assignment: CDR1 SQVTM and CDR2 ANQGSEA. Trimming left V 7 bases short and J 0 bases short, with 18 bases between. CDR3 length: 15 residues. CDR3 sequence: CSASGGWGMNTEAFF. In DNA form, the CDR3 reads TGCAGCGCCTCCGGGGGATGGGGAATGAACACTGAAGCTTTCTTT.

The rearrangement links TRBV5-6 to TRBJ1-2, with D maybe TRBD1 (5 bases). The length of the CDR3 is 12 residues. The germline V gene encodes CDR1 SGHDT and CDR2 YYEEEE. Trimming shortened V by 4 bases and J by 8 bases, and 12 bases separated the two germline ends. CDR3 in DNA: TGTGCCAGCAGCCCGGGACTTAGCGGCTACACCTTC. It encodes CASSPGLSGYTF. The complete variable domain, with remaining parts taken from reference TRBV5-6 and TRBJ1-2, reads DAGVTQSPTHLIKTRGQQVTLRCSPKSGHDTVSWYQQALGQGPQFIFQYYEEEERQRGNFPDRFSGHQFPNYSSELNVNALLLGDSALYLCASSPGLSGYTFGSGTRLTVV.

This sequence joins TRBV5-1 and TRBJ2-5; 7 nucleotides agree with TRBD1. The DNA end favors TRBJ2-7, so the J call may be wrong. The length of the CDR3 is 15 residues. Germline V lookup: CDR1 SGHRS, CDR2 YFSETQ. The CDR3 protein is CASSLSGQTPYEQYF. The DNA for the CDR3 is TGCGCCAGCAGCCTGTCGGGACAGACTCCCTACGAGCAGTACTTC.

This sequence joins TRBV18 and TRBJ1-4, with 8 nucleotides matching TRBD1. This CDR3 comprises 16 residues. Germline trimming cut 3 bases from V and 3 bases from J; bases unmatched to any gene: 6. Germline CDR1 reads KGHSH; CDR2 reads LQKENI. In DNA, the CDR3 is TGTGCCAGCTCACCGGACAGGGTATACCCTAATGAAAAACTGTTTTTT. Its protein is CASSPDRVYPNEKLFF.

V and J are TRBV5-1 and TRBJ2-2; D is perhaps TRBD1 (7 bases). The CDR3 runs to 17 residues. Between the trimmed V and J ends, which lost 3 bases and 7 bases, there was a span of 22 bases. The germline CDR1 and CDR2 sequences are SGHRS and YFSETQ. As DNA, the CDR3 is TGCGCCAGCAGCTCCGAGGGGGCGAGATGGGGAGGCGGGGAGCTGTTTTTT. Amino acids: CASSSEGARWGGGELFF.

The genes are TRBV30 and TRBJ1-2, with D possibly being TRBD1 (5 bases). V lost 1 base, J lost 8 bases, and 14 bases lay in between. CDR3 size: 13 residues. The V gene's germline CDR1 is GTSNPN and CDR2 SVGIG (reference sequence). The chain's CDR3 is CAWSADSFYGYTF. The CDR3 nucleotides read TGTGCCTGGAGTGCCGACAGTTTTTACGGCTACACCTTC.